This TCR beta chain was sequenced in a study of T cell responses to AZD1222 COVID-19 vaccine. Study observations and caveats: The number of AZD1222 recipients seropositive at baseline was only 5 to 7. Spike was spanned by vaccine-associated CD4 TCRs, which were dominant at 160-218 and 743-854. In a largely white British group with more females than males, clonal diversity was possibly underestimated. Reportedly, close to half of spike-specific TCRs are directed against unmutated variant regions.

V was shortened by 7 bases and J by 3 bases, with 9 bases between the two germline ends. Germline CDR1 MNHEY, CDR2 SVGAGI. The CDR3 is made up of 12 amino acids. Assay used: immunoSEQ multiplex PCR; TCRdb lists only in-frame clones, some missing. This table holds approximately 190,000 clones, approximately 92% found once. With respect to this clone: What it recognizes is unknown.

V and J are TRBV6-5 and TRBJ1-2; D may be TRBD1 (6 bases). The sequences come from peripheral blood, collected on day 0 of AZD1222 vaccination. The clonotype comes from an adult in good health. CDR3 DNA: TGTGCCAGCAAGGAGGGGGACTATGGCTACACCTTC. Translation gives CASKEGDYGYTF.